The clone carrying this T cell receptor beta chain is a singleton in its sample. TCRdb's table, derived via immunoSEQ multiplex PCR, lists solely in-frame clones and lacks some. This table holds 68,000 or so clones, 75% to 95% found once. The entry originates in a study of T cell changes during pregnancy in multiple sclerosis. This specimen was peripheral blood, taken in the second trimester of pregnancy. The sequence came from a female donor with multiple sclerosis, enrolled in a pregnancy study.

The DNA of the CDR3 is TGTGCCAGCAGCTTTGAGGGGGCTTCCTACTCCTACGAGCAGTACTTC. Translated: CASSFEGASYSYEQYF. The chain recombines TRBV11-1 with TRBJ2-7, with 7 bases lining up with TRBD1. Germline V gene lookup returns CDR1 SGHAT and CDR2 FQDESV (reference sequence). The CDR3 totals 16 residues. The V and J ends lost 3 bases and 0 bases, in that order; junction bases with no gene match: 8.